The table lists the clone carrying this TCR beta chain with a few counts. Its specificity is not known. The sample originates from a study of OX40 agonist ivuxolimab in advanced cancers. Study as a whole: Two patients with cutaneous melanoma and one with hepatocellular carcinoma, three in total, showed partial responses. Findings of the study overall: Partly responding patients at 0.1-3.0 mg/kg showed some of the smallest clonal expansion. Clones of CD4+ and CD8+ blood T cells grew by week 6 at doses of 0.1 to 3.0 mg/kg.

Sampled blood was obtained at baseline, cycle 4 day 1, and cycle 7 day 1. Sequencing used immunoSEQ multiplex PCR; TCRdb keeps in-frame clones, though not all of them. In the table there are 100,000 to 120,000 clones, about nine tenths of which are singletons. The CDR3 loop spans 13 amino acids. CDR1 and CDR2 from the germline V gene are SGHNT and YENEEA. Trimming left V 4 bases short and J 4 bases short, with 9 bases between. The specimen comprised CD4+ or CD8+ T cells sorted from blood, sampled in a trial of the OX40 agonist ivuxolimab. This receptor was taken from an adult with an advanced solid tumor such as melanoma, head and neck, liver or kidney cancer. The gene calls are TRBV11-3 and TRBJ2-3, with D uncertain. CDR3 protein: CASSSSVADTQYF. The CDR3 DNA sequence: TGTGCCAGCAGCTCATCGGTCGCAGATACGCAGTATTTT.